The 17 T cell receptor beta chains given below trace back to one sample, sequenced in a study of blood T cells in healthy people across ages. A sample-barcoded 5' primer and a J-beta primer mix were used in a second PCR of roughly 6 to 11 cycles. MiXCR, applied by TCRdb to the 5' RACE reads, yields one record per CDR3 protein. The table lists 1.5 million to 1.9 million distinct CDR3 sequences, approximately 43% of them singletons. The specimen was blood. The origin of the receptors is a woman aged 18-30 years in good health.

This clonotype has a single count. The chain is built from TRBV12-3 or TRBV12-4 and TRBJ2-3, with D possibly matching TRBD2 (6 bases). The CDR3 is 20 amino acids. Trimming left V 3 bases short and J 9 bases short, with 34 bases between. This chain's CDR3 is CASSFGRLVSPTHAPRTQYF. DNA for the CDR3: TGTGCCAGCAGTTTTGGGCGACTAGTTTCCCCAACACACGCTCCGCGGACGCAGTATTTT.

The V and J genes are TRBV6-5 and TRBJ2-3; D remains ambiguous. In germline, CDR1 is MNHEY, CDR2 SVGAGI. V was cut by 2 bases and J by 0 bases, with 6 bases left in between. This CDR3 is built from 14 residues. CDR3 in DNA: TGTGCCAGCAGTTACGGGATTAGCACAGATACGCAGTATTTT. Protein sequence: CASSYGISTDTQYF.

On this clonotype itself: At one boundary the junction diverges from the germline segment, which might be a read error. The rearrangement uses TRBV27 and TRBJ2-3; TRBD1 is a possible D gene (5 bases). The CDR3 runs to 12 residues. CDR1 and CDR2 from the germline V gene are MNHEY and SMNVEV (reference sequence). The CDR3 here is CATSSLTGTQYF. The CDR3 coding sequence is TGTGCCACCAGTTCCCTCACAGGTACGCAGTATTTT.

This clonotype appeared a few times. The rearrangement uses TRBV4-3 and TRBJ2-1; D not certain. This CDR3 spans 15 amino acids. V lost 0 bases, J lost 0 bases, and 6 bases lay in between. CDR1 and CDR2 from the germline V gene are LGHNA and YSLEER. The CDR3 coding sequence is TGCGCCAGCAGCCAAGAGAGGTTCTCCTACAATGAGCAGTTCTTC. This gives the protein CASSQERFSYNEQFF.

CDR3 sequence: CASSATSGLMNEQFF. The CDR3 DNA reads TGTGCCAGCAGCGCTACTAGCGGTTTAATGAATGAGCAGTTCTTC. This chain connects TRBV7-8 to TRBJ2-1, with 8 bases fitting TRBD2. The CDR3 contains 15 residues. After removal of 5 bases from V and 7 bases from J, the junction contained 10 bases not matched to a gene. Germline values: CDR1 SGHVS, CDR2 FQNEAQ.

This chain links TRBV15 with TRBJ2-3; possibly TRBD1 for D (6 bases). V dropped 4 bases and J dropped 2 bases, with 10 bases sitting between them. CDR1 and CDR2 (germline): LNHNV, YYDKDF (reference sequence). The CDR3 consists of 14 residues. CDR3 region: CATSTYRATDTQYF. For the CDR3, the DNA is TGTGCCACCAGCACATACAGGGCCACAGATACGCAGTATTTT. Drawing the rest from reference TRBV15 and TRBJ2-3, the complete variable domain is DAMVIQNPRYQVTQFGKPVTLSCSQTLNHNVMYWYQQKSSQAPKLLFHYYDKDFNNEADTPDNFQSRRPNTSFCFLDIRSPGLGDTAMYLCATSTYRATDTQYFGPGTRLTVL.

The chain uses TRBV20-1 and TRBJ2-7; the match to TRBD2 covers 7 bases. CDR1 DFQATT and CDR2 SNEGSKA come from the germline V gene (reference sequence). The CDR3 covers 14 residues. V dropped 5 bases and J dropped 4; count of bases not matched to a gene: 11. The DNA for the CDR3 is TGCAGTGCTTGTCGGGGAGCGGGACCATACGAGCAGTACTTC. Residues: CSACRGAGPYEQYF.

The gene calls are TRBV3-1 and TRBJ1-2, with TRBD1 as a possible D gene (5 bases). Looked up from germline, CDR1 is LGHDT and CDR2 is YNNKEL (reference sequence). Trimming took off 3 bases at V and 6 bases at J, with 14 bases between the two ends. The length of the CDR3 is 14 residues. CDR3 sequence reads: CASSHNQGTDGYTF. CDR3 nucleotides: TGTGCCAGCAGCCATAATCAGGGCACGGATGGCTACACCTTC.

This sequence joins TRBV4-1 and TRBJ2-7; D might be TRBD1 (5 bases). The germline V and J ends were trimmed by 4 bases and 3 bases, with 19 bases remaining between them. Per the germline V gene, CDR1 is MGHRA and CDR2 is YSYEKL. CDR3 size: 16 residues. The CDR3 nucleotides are TGCGCCAGCAGCCCGTCTGAGGCAGGGTATTTCTACGAGCAGTACTTC. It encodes CASSPSEAGYFYEQYF.

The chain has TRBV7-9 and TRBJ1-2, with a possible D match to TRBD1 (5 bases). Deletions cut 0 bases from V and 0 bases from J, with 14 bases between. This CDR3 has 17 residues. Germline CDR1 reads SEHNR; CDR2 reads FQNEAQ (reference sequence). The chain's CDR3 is CASSLAAGSEANYGYTF. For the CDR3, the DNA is TGTGCCAGCAGCTTAGCGGCAGGGAGCGAAGCTAACTATGGCTACACCTTC.

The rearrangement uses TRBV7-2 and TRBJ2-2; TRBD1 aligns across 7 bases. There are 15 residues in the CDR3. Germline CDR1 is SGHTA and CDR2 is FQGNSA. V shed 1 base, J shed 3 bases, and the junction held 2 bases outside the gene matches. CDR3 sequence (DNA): TGTGCCAGCAGCTTAGAACAGGGGTACACCGGGGAGCTGTTTTTT. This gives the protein CASSLEQGYTGELFF. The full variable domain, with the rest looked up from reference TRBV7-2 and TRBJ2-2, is GAGVSQSPSNKVTEKGKDVELRCDPISGHTALYWYRQSLGQGLEFLIYFQGNSAPDKSGLPSDRFSAERTGGSVSTLTIQRTQQEDSAVYLCASSLEQGYTGELFFGEGSRLTVL.

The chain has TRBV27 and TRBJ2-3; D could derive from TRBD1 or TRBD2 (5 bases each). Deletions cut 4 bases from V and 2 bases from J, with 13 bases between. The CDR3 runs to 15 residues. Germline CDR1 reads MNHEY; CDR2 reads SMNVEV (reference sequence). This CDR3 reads CASSWGYVVTDTQYF. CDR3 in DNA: TGTGCCAGCAGTTGGGGGTATGTTGTCACAGATACGCAGTATTTT.

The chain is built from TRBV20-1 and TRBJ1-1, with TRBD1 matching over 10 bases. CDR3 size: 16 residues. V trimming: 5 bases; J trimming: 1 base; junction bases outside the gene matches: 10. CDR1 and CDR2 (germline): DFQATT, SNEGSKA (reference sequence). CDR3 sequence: CSAPPGTGDKNTEAFF. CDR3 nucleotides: TGCAGTGCTCCTCCCGGGACAGGGGACAAGAACACTGAAGCTTTCTTT.

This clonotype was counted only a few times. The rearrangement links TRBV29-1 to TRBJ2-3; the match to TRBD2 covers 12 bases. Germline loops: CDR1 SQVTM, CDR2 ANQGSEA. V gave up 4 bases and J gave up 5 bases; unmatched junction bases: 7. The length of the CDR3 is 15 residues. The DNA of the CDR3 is TGCAGCGTTGGTCTAGCGGGGGGGCTTGGAGATACGCAGTATTTT. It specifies CSVGLAGGLGDTQYF.

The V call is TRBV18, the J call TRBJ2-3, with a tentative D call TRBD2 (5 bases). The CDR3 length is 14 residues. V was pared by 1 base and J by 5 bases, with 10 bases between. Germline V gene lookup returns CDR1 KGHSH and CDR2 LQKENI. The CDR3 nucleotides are TGTGCCAGCTCACCACTAGCGCCCATAGATACGCAGTATTTT. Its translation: CASSPLAPIDTQYF.

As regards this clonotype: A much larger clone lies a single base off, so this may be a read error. The CDR3: CTSSFWGTEAFF. Here the CDR3 DNA reads TGTACCAGCAGTTTTTGGGGAACTGAAGCTTTCTTT. The genes are TRBV28 and TRBJ1-1; D gene ambiguous. The CDR3 is 12 residues long. In germline, CDR1 is MDHEN, CDR2 SYDVKM.

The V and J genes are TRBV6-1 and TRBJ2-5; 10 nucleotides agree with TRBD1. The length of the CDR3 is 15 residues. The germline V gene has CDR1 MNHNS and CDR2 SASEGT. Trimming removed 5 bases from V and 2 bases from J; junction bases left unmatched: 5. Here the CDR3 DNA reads TGTGCCAGCAGTAGGACAGGGGGTATTCAAGAGACCCAGTACTTC. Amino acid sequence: CASSRTGGIQETQYF.